This section outlines one TCR beta chain sequence together with its context. There is no known antigen for this receptor. A roughly 2.4 ml peripheral blood sample was drawn into PAXgene tubes per donor and stored at -80°C. Without T cell sorting, total RNA was isolated from whole blood using the PAXgene blood miRNA kit on an automated QIAcube. Peripheral blood from monozygotic twin pairs, either concordant or discordant for inflammatory bowel disease, underwent deep TCRalpha and TCRbeta repertoire profiling that used unique molecular barcoding. Smoking habits were recorded for all twin pairs, and each individual was classified as a current, former or never smoker. The sample comes from a study of monozygotic twins with inflammatory bowel disease (dated by TCRdb to the late 2010s). Context from the whole study: In total, roughly 28 monozygotic twin pairs made up the full study: 19 Danish pairs, all IBD-discordant, plus nine German pairs, of which four were IBD-concordant and five were IBD-discordant. Each individual had, on average, about 151 000 unique TCRalpha sequences and 181 000 unique TCRbeta sequences available for analysis. Within discordant pairs, disease-associated traits were sought mainly by comparing IBD patients with their genetically identical healthy co-twins.

The library relied on 5' RACE. Preparation of each TCR library used around 3.5 ug of total RNA. For each sample, cDNA synthesis was carried out in eight separate reactions using SMARTScribe reverse transcriptase. During cDNA synthesis, unique molecular identifiers containing a 6-nucleotide sample barcode were introduced by template switching. Amplification of TCRalpha and TCRbeta cDNA involved two nested PCRs of 16 and 9 cycles, and each PCR was followed by bead purification. Before amplification, cDNA was treated with uracil DNA-glycosylase and purified using the QIAquick PCR purification kit. The second PCR was the step at which Illumina TruSeq-compatible adapters and sample-specific barcodes were added. Library quality and concentration were assessed using TapeStation and Qubit, and 4.5 to 6.5 ng of each library was pooled. The pooled libraries were sequenced with 2 x 100 bp reads and custom sequencing primers on an Illumina HiSeq2500 single-index Rapid Run. Processing in the source paper ran as follows. PCR and sequencing errors were corrected by UMI-based consensus assembly using MiGEC version 1.2.6. MiXCR version 2.1.1 handled V(D)J alignment, clonotype assembly and CDR3 extraction. Gene usage, clonotype sharing and MAIT/NKT TCR abundance were normalised by analysing the top 1000, 10 000 and 20 000 clonotypes per sample. After downsampling to 27 000 UMIs, diversity was calculated as the inverse Simpson index using the vegan R package. Statistical testing used paired Mann-Whitney U tests on the discordant twin pairs and applied Benjamini-Hochberg correction for multiple testing. TCRdb reprocessed the reads and assigns one entry to each CDR3 protein sequence, leaving out DNA. These V and J calls rely on TCRdb rather than the paper's analysis. This sample's table carries about 200,000 distinct CDR3 sequences. The ten biggest clones cover roughly 7.7% of the sample.

The full study reports these points: Differing immunosuppressive treatments among patients may have added background noise and inter-individual variability to the repertoires. Fewer clonotypes were shared with other individuals by IBD patients than by healthy twins, most markedly in patients showing signs of disease activity. No difference in repertoire similarity was observed between concordant and discordant twins, possibly owing to limited statistical power. No single strong signal or clonotype linked to IBD turned up in the results, so the idea that one exists was not supported. Measured by the inverse Simpson index, TCRbeta repertoire diversity was lower in IBD patients than in their healthy co-twins. The analysis was unable to tell apart different T cell subtypes.

The CDR3 runs 16 residues from the cysteine to the phenylalanine. No DNA accompanies this entry. CDR1 and CDR2 (SGHTA, FQGTGA) derive from the germline V gene. Sequenced: blood. The rearrangement combines TRBV7-3 with TRBJ2-1; TCRdb lists TRBD2, though no DNA is available to test this call. The sequence derives from a human donor with ulcerative colitis or Crohn's disease, or a healthy co-twin of an affected twin (not recorded which). CDR3 reads: CASSPSTSRGHNEQFF.